This T cell receptor (beta chain) was recorded in a study of CD8+ T cells in alopecia areata. Study-wide findings and caveats: Uncertainty about whether baseline CD8+ expansion is linked to response remains, with one nonresponder. Persistence of many expanded lesional clones was seen in scalp and blood during tofacitinib.

After isolation, RNA underwent reverse transcription to generate cDNA as the sequencing template. Sequenced by immunoSEQ multiplex PCR; TCRdb stores in-frame clones only, minus some. The sample shows about 190,000 clones, 60% of them seen only once. About this clone itself: Its antigen is undetermined.

The sample's treatment: oral pan-JAK inhibitor, 5-10 mg twice daily. Sample: CD4+ T cells sorted from blood, taken at week 24, from a patient treated with tofacitinib. This sequence originates from a human donor with alopecia areata.

CDR3 sequence: CASGPQPQETQYF. The CDR3, as DNA: TGTGCCAGCGGACCACAGCCCCAAGAGACCCAGTACTTC. V gene TRBV5-6 combines with J gene TRBJ2-5; D call uncertain. The CDR3 sequence is 13 residues long. V lost 7 bases and J 1 base, leaving 11 bases between the germline ends. Germline lookup yields CDR1 SGHDT and CDR2 YYEEEE.